This T cell receptor (beta chain) is from a study of control samples from healthy donors and cancer patients. TCRdb keeps only in-frame clones here, not all; method: immunoSEQ multiplex PCR. Of over 15,000 clones in the sample, over 80% were seen once. V gave up 6 bases and J gave up 4 bases; unmatched junction bases: 11. The CDR3 totals 16 residues. CDR1 and CDR2 from the germline V gene are WNHNN and SYGVQD (reference sequence). Sequencing input: PBMCs. The sequence was collected from a woman aged 70-85 years with colorectal cancer. The chain carries TRBV10-1 and TRBJ2-7, with 11 bases aligning to TRBD2. The CDR3 DNA reads TGCGCCAGCAGGAGCGGTAGCGGGAGGGCCAGGTACGAGCAGTACTTC. Amino acid sequence: CASRSGSGRARYEQYF.